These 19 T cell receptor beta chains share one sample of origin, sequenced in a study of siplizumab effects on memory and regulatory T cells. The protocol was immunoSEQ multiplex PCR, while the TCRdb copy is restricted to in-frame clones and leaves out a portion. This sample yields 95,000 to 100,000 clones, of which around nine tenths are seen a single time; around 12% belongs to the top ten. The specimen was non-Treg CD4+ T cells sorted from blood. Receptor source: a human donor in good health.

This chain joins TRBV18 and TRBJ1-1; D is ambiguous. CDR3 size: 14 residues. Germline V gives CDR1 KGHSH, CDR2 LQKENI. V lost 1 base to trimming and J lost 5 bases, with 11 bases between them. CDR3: CASSPLGRGTEAFF. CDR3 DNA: TGTGCCAGCTCACCACTCGGGCGAGGGACTGAAGCTTTCTTT.

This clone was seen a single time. The CDR3, as DNA: TGTGCCATCCGACAGGGCGGTCAGCGGGGCTACACCTTC. Translating it yields CAIRQGGQRGYTF. The V and J genes are TRBV6-5 and TRBJ1-2; TRBD1 agrees at 7 bases. The trim removed 10 bases at V and 8 bases at J, leaving 13 bases unmatched. The CDR3 extends over 13 amino acids. Germline values: CDR1 MNHEY, CDR2 SVGAGI.

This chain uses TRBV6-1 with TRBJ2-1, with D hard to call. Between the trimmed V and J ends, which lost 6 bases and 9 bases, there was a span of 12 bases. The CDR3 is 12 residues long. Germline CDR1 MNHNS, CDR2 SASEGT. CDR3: CASRLQSVEQFF. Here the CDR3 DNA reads TGTGCCAGCAGGCTACAGTCCGTTGAGCAGTTCTTC.

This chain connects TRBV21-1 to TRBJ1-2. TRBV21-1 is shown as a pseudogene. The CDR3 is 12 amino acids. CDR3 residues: CASSKGREIYTF. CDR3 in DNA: TGTGCCAGCAGCAAAGGCAGGGAGATCTACACCTTC.

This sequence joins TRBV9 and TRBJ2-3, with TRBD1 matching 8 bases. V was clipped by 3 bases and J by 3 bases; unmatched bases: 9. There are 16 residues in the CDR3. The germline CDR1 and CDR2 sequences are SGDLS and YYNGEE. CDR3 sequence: CASSADRGRHTDTQYF. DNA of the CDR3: TGTGCCAGCAGCGCAGACAGGGGCCGTCATACAGATACGCAGTATTTT.

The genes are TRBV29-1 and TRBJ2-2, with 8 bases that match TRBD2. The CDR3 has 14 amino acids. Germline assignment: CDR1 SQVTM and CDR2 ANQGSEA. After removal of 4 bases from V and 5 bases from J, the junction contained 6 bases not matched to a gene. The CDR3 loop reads CSVGSSGVTGELFF. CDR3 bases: TGCAGCGTTGGAAGTAGCGGGGTAACCGGGGAGCTGTTTTTT.

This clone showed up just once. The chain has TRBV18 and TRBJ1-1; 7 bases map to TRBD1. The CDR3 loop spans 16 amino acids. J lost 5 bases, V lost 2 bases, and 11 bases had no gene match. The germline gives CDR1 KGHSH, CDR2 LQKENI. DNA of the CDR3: TGTGCCAGCTCACCAGTCGAGGGGGCCCCGGGGACTGAAGCTTTCTTT. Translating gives CASSPVEGAPGTEAFF. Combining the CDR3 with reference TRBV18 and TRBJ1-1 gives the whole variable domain NAGVMQNPRHLVRRRGQEARLRCSPMKGHSHVYWYRQLPEEGLKFMVYLQKENIIDESGMPKERFSAEFPKEGPSILRIQQVVRGDSAAYFCASSPVEGAPGTEAFFGQGTRLTVV.

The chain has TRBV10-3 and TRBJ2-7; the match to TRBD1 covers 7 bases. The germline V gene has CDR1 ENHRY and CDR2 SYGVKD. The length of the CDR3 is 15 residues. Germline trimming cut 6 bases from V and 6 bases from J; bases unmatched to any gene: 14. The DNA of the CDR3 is TGTGCCATCAGCGAGGCTGTACAGGGGTTTGGCGAGCAGTACTTC. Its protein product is CAISEAVQGFGEQYF.

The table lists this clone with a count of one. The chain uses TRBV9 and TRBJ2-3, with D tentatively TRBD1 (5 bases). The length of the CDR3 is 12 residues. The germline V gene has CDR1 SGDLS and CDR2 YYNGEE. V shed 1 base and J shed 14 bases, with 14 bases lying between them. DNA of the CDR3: TGTGCCAGCAGCGTATTGGAAGGGGCACTGTATTTT. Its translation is CASSVLEGALYF.

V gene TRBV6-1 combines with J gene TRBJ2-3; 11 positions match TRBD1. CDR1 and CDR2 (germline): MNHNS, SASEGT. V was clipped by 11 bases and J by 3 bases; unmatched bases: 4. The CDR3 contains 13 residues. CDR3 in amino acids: CAAGTGGTDTQYF. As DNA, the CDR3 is TGTGCCGCCGGGACAGGGGGAACAGATACGCAGTATTTT.

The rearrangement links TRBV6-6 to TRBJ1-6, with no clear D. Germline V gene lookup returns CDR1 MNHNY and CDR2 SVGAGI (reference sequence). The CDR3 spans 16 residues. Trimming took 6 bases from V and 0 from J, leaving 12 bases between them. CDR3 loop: CASSRDASSYNSPLHF. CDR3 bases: TGTGCCAGCAGCCGCGACGCGAGCTCCTATAATTCACCCCTCCACTTT.

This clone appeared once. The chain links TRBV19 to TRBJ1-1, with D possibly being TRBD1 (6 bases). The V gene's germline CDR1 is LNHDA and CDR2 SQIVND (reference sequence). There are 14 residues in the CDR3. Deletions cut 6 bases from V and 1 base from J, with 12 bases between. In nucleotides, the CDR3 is TGTGCCAGTAGGGGTTTGGGGGCGAACACTGAAGCTTTCTTT. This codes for CASRGLGANTEAFF.

CDR3 region: CATWTGGLVEQYF. DNA for the CDR3: TGTGCCACTTGGACAGGGGGATTGGTCGAGCAGTACTTC. The V call is TRBV10-3, the J call TRBJ2-7, with 10 bases that match TRBD1. V was clipped by 10 bases and J by 6 bases; unmatched bases: 9. The CDR3 extends over 13 amino acids. CDR1 is ENHRY, CDR2 SYGVKD, per germline.

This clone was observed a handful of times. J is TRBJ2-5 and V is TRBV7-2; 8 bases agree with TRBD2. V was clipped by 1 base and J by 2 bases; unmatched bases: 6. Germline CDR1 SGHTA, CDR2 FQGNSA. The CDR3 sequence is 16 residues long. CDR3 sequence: CASSLGSSGSQETQYF. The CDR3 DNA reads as TGTGCCAGCAGCTTAGGTTCTAGCGGGTCGCAAGAGACCCAGTACTTC.

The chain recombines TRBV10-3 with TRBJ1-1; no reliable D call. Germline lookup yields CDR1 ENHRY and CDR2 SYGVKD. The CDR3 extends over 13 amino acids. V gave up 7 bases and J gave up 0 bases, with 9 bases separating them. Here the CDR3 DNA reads TGTGCCATCATGGCGGACTTGAACACTGAAGCTTTCTTT. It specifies CAIMADLNTEAFF.

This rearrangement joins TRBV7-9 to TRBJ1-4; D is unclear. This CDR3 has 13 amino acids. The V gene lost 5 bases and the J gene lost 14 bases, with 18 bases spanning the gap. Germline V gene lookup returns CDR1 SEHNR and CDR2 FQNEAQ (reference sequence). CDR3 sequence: CASSGSPGPRLFF. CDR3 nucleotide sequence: TGTGCCAGCAGCGGATCGCCGGGCCCCCGGCTGTTTTTT. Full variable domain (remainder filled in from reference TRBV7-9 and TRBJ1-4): DTGVSQNPRHKITKRGQNVTFRCDPISEHNRLYWYRQTLGQGPEFLTYFQNEAQLEKSRLLSDRFSAERPKGSFSTLEIQRTEQGDSAMYLCASSGSPGPRLFFGSGTQLSVL.

The CDR3: CASREQGRPWSSYEQYF. The DNA of the CDR3 is TGTGCCAGCCGGGAACAGGGGCGCCCCTGGAGCTCCTACGAGCAGTACTTC. This sequence joins TRBV2 and TRBJ2-7, with 7 bases aligning to TRBD1. In germline, CDR1 is SNHLY, CDR2 FYNNEI. The CDR3 is 17 amino acids. Unmatched junction bases numbered 16, after V lost 8 bases and J lost 0 bases.

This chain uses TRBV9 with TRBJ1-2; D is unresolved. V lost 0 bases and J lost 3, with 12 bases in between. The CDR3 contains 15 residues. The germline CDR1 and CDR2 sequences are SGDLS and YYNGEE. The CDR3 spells CASSVGIPNDYGYTF. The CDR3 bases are TGTGCCAGCAGCGTAGGGATACCGAATGACTATGGCTACACCTTC.

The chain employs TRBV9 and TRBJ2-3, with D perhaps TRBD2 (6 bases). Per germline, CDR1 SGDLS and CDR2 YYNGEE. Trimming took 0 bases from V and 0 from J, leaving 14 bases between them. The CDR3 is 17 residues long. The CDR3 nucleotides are TGTGCCAGCAGCGTAGCTCCCCTAGCGAAGAGCACAGATACGCAGTATTTT. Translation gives CASSVAPLAKSTDTQYF.